The rows below give T cell receptor beta chains drawn from one sample of a study of identical twins. TCRdb processed the 5' RACE reads anew with MiXCR; each CDR3 protein has one entry. The data contain hundreds of thousands of distinct CDR3 sequences, under 9% of them singletons. These data also formed part of another study, on yellow fever vaccine responses in identical twins.

Sequenced sample: PBMCs. The receptor set was obtained from a woman younger than 30 in good health. The CDR3 runs from the conserved cysteine through the conserved F or W. The D gene is left open where the match is weak. Expanded clones are given a class, and other clones once, few, many or no size at all.

d_call	clone_size	v_call	j_call	cdr3_nt	cdr3_aa
.	.	TRBV27	TRBJ2-1	TGTGCCAGCAGGGACCTAGCTGGTGAGCAGTTCTTC	CASRDLAGEQFF
.	many	TRBV3-1	TRBJ2-3	TGTGCCAGCAGCCCTTCTGGGGGCGGCGCAGATACGCAGTATTTT	CASSPSGGGADTQYF
.	.	TRBV4-1	TRBJ1-1	TGCGCCAGCAGCCAAGCATTACAGGGGAACACTGAAGCTTTCTTT	CASSQALQGNTEAFF
.	.	TRBV11-2	TRBJ1-2	TGTGCCAGCAGCTTACTGGGCAACTATGGCTACACCTTC	CASSLLGNYGYTF
TRBD2	.	TRBV7-2	TRBJ2-4	TGTGCCAGCAGCTTAGCCGTGGGACTAGCGGGGGGGACCAAAAACATTCAGTACTTC	CASSLAVGLAGGTKNIQYF
TRBD2	many	TRBV7-9	TRBJ2-4	TGTGCCAGCAATACGGGACTAGCGTCTGCCAAAAACATTCAGTACTTC	CASNTGLASAKNIQYF
.	few	TRBV12-3/TRBV12-4	TRBJ1-1	TGTGCCAGCAGTTTGGGGGGTTCGGGAACTGAAGCTTTCTTT	CASSLGGSGTEAFF
.	.	TRBV20-1	TRBJ2-3	TGCAGTGCTAGGGACGGGATAGGAAGTACAGATACGCAGTATTTT	CSARDGIGSTDTQYF
.	.	TRBV20-1	TRBJ2-3	TGCAGTGCTAGAGATAAACAGGGAACAGATACGCAGTATTTT	CSARDKQGTDTQYF
.	.	TRBV3-1	TRBJ1-2	TGTGCCAGCAGCCAAGACTGGGCGGGCGTCACCGACTATGGCTACACCTTC	CASSQDWAGVTDYGYTF
.	.	TRBV5-1	TRBJ2-2	TGCGCCAGCAGCGGAAAGGTTCTGACCTTGAACACCGGGGAGCTGTTTTTT	CASSGKVLTLNTGELFF
.	many	TRBV12-3/TRBV12-4	TRBJ1-4	TGTGCCAGCAGTGGGACGATTGCTAATGAAAAACTGTTTTTT	CASSGTIANEKLFF
.	.	TRBV12-3/TRBV12-4	TRBJ1-6	TGTGCCAGCAGTTTCAACAGGGAGAATTCACCCCTCCACTTT	CASSFNRENSPLHF
.	.	TRBV4-3	TRBJ2-3	TGCGCCAGCAGCCAAGACGGCCAGGTATTCACAGATACGCAGTATTTT	CASSQDGQVFTDTQYF
.	.	TRBV9	TRBJ2-2	TGTGCCAGCAGCGTAGTAGGGGCCCGCGGGGAGCTGTTTTTT	CASSVVGARGELFF
.	many	TRBV4-3	TRBJ2-1	TGCGCCAGCAGCCAAGAGATAGTAGGGTTCTACAATGAGCAGTTCTTC	CASSQEIVGFYNEQFF
TRBD1	many	TRBV5-1	TRBJ2-5	TGTGCCAGCAGCCGGACAGGGGAGACCCAGTACTTC	CASSRTGETQYF
TRBD2	many	TRBV7-3	TRBJ2-1	TGTGCCAGCAGCTTAAGGGCCAGCGGGGGGGCCGGACCTAAGTTCTTC	CASSLRASGGAGPKFF
TRBD1	.	TRBV12-3/TRBV12-4	TRBJ1-2	TGTGCCAGCAGTTTGTTGGGGCAGGGGGCCAATGGCTACACCTTC	CASSLLGQGANGYTF
TRBD2	.	TRBV4-2	TRBJ2-1	TGTGCCAGCAGCCAAGCGACGAAGGGGCTAGCGGGAGGGGGTGAGCAGTTCTTC	CASSQATKGLAGGGEQFF
TRBD1	many	TRBV12-3/TRBV12-4	TRBJ1-2	TGTGCCAGCACCAAGACAGGGGCGGATGGCTACACCTTC	CASTKTGADGYTF
TRBD2	few	TRBV14	TRBJ2-3	TGTGCCAGCAGCCAACAAATCTTCCTTAGCGGGGTAAAAACAGATACGCAGTATTTT	CASSQQIFLSGVKTDTQYF
TRBD1	.	TRBV6-5	TRBJ2-1	TGTGCCAGCAGTTACTTGAAGGGGGCCAATGAGCAGTTCTTC	CASSYLKGANEQFF
.	few	TRBV11-2	TRBJ1-2	TGTGCCAGCAGCCCAGCAGGGGCGAATGGCTACACCTTC	CASSPAGANGYTF
.	.	TRBV30	TRBJ2-3	TGTGCCTGGCACCCGCTTGGGGATACGCAGTATTTT	CAWHPLGDTQYF
TRBD2	few	TRBV19	TRBJ2-7	TGTGCCAGTAGTTTCAGCGGGATCCCCCCCTCTTACGAGCAGTACTTC	CASSFSGIPPSYEQYF
.	few	TRBV7-3	TRBJ2-1	TGTGCCAGCAGCTCGAGCCCGGTAAATGAGCAGTTCTTC	CASSSSPVNEQFF
.	.	TRBV10-3	TRBJ2-2	TGTGCCATCAAGGGTCAGTTAAACACCGGGGAGCTGTTTTTT	CAIKGQLNTGELFF
TRBD2	.	TRBV15	TRBJ2-3	TGTGCCACCAGCAGAGATGGACTAGCGGGTTGGTATTTT	CATSRDGLAGWYF
.	.	TRBV6-6	TRBJ2-1	TGTGCCACCATGCAAGGCTATGAGCAGTTCTTC	CATMQGYEQFF
TRBD2	many	TRBV27	TRBJ2-5	TGTGCCAGCAGTTTATCAGGCGGGAGAACTCAAGAGACCCAGTACTTC	CASSLSGGRTQETQYF
.	.	TRBV27	TRBJ2-4	TGTGCCAGACTAGAGGGAAAAATAGCCAAAAACATTCAGTACTTC	CARLEGKIAKNIQYF
TRBD2	.	TRBV7-8	TRBJ2-7	TGTGCCAGCAGCCTGGGACTAGCGGGAGTTGCCGAGCAGTACTTC	CASSLGLAGVAEQYF
.	many	TRBV10-3	TRBJ2-3	TGTGCCATCAGTGCGGGCACAGATACGCAGTATTTT	CAISAGTDTQYF
TRBD2	.	TRBV6-1	TRBJ2-7	TGTGCCAGCAGTACGTTAGGACTAGCGGGAAACTACGAGCAGTACTTC	CASSTLGLAGNYEQYF
.	few	TRBV4-3	TRBJ2-3	TGCGCCAGCAGCCAAGATTTAGGGGCAAGGGATACGCAGTATTTT	CASSQDLGARDTQYF
.	few	TRBV6-5	TRBJ1-3	TGTGCCAGCAGTTACTCGCCGGCTGGCTCTGGAAACACCATATATTTT	CASSYSPAGSGNTIYF
.	few	TRBV4-2	TRBJ2-7	TGTGCCAGCAGCCCCCCAACCGCGCCTTCCTACGAGCAGTACTTC	CASSPPTAPSYEQYF
.	many	TRBV5-1	TRBJ2-5	TGCGCCAGCAGCTTTGGGGCCCGGGAGACCCAGTACTTC	CASSFGARETQYF